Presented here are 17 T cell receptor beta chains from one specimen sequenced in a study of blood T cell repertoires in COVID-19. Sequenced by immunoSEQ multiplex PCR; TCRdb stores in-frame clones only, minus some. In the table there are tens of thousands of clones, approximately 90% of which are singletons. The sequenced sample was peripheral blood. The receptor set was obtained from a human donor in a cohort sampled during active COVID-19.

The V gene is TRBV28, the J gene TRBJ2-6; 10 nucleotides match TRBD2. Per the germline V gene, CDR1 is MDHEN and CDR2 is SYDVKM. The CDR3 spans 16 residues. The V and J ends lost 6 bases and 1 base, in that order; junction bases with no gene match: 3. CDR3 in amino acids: CASSLAGDSGANVLTF. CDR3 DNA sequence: TGTGCCAGCAGCCTAGCGGGAGATTCTGGGGCCAACGTCCTGACTTTC.

Here the CDR3 DNA reads TGTGCCAGCAACCAAGGGACAACTGTCTACGAGCAGTACTTC. Translation gives CASNQGTTVYEQYF. This chain joins TRBV2 and TRBJ2-7; tentative D call: TRBD1 (6 bases). Germline values: CDR1 SNHLY, CDR2 FYNNEI. Trimming cost V 7 bases and J 3 bases, with 16 bases left between them. This CDR3 has 14 amino acids.

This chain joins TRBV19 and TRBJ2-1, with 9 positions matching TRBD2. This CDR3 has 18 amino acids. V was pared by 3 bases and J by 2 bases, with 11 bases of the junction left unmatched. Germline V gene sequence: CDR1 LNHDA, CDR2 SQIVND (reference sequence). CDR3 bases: TGTGCCAGTAGTATCGGCGGGGGGGCCTTGGTCGCCTACAATGAGCAGTTCTTC. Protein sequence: CASSIGGGALVAYNEQFF.

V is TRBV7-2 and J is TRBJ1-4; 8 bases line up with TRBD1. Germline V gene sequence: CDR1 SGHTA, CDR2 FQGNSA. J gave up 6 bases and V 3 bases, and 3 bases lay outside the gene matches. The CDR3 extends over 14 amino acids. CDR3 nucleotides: TGTGCCAGCAGCTTCGACAGGGGTGATGAAAAACTGTTTTTT. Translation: CASSFDRGDEKLFF.

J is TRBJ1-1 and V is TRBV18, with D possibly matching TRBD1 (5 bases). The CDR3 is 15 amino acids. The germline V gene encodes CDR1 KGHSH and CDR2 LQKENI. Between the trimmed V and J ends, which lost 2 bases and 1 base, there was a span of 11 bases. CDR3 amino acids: CASSPGATANTEAFF. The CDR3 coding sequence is TGTGCCAGCTCACCAGGGGCAACAGCGAACACTGAAGCTTTCTTT.

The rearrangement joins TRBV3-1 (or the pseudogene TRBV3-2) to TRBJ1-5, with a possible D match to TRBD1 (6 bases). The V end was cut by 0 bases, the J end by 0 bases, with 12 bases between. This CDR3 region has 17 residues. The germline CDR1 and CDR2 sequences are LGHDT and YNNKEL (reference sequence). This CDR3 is CASSQDKTGNSNQPQHF. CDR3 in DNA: TGTGCCAGCAGCCAAGATAAGACAGGCAATAGCAATCAGCCCCAGCATTTT.

The CDR3 DNA reads TGCGCCAGCAGCTTGGAGTTCGGGAACTACGAGCAGTACTTC. Protein: CASSLEFGNYEQYF. The V and J genes are TRBV5-1 and TRBJ2-7; possibly TRBD2 for D (5 bases). V lost 0 bases and J lost 3, with 10 bases in between. The CDR3 covers 14 residues. CDR1 is SGHRS and CDR2 is YFSETQ in the germline V gene.

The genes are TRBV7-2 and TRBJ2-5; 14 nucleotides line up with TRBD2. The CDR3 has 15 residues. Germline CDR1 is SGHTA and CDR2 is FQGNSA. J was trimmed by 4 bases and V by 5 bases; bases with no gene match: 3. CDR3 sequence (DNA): TGTGCCAGCAGCCCGGGACTAGCGGGAGCAGAGACCCAGTACTTC. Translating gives CASSPGLAGAETQYF. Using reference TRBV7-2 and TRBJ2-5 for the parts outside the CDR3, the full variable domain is GAGVSQSPSNKVTEKGKDVELRCDPISGHTALYWYRQSLGQGLEFLIYFQGNSAPDKSGLPSDRFSAERTGGSVSTLTIQRTQQEDSAVYLCASSPGLAGAETQYFGPGTRLLVL.

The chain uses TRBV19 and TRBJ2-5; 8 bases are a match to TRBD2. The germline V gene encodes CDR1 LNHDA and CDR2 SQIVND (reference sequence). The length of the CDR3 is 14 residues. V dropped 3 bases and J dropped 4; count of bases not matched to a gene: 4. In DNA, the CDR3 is TGTGCCAGTAGTATGACGGGGGGGCGAGAGACCCAGTACTTC. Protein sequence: CASSMTGGRETQYF.

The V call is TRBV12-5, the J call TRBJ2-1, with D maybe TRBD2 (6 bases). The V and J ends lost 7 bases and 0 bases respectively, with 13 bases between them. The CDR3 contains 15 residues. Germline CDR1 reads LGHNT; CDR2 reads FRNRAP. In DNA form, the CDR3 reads TGTGCTAGTGCCGAACTAGCAAGCTCCTACAATGAGCAGTTCTTC. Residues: CASAELASSYNEQFF.

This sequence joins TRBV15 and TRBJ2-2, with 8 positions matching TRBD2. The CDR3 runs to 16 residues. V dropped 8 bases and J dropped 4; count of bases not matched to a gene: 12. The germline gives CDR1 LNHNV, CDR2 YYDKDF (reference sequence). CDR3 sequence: CATAGGGIVGTGELFF. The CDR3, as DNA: TGTGCCACCGCTGGCGGGGGGATCGTTGGCACCGGGGAGCTGTTTTTT.

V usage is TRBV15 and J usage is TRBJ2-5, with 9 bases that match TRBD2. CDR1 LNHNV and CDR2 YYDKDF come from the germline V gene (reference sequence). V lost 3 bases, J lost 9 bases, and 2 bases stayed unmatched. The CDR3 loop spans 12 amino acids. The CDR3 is CATSRAGGAQYF. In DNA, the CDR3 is TGTGCCACCAGCAGGGCGGGGGGGGCCCAGTACTTC.

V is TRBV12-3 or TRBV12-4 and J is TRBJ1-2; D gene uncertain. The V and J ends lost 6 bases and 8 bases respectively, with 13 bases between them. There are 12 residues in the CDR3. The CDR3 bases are TGTGCCAGCAGCCCCACTGCTCGGGGCTACACCTTC. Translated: CASSPTARGYTF.

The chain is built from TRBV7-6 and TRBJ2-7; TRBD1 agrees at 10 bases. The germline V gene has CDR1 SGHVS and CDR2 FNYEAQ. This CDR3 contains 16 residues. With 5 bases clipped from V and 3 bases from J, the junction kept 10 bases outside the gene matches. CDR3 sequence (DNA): TGTGCCAGCAGCCCAGAGTCGGGACAGGGGTTCTACGAGCAGTACTTC. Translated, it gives CASSPESGQGFYEQYF. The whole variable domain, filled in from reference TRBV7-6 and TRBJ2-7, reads GAGVSQSPRYKVTKRGQDVALRCDPISGHVSLYWYRQALGQGPEFLTYFNYEAQQDKSGLPNDRFSAERPEGSISTLTIQRTEQRDSAMYRCASSPESGQGFYEQYFGPGTRLTVT.

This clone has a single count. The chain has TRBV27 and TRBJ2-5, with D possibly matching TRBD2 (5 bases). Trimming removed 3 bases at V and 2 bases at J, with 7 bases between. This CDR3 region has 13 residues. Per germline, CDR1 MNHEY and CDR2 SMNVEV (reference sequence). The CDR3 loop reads CASSFSGQETQYF. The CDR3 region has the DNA TGTGCCAGCAGTTTCAGCGGTCAAGAGACCCAGTACTTC.

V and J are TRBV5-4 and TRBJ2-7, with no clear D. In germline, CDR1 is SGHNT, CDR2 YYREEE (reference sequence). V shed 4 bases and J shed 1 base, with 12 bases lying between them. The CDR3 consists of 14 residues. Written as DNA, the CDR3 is TGTGCCAGCAGCCCCGCTAGAGGTTCCTACGAGCAGTACTTC. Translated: CASSPARGSYEQYF. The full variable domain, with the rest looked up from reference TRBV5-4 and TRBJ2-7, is ETGVTQSPTHLIKTRGQQVTLRCSSQSGHNTVSWYQQALGQGPQFIFQYYREEENGRGNFPPRFSGLQFPNYSSELNVNALELDDSALYLCASSPARGSYEQYFGPGTRLTVT.

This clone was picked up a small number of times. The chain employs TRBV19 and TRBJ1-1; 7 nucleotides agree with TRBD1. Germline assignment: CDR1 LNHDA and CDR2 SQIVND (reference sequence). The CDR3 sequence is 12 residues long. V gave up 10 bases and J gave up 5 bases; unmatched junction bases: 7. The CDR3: CATDRVGTEAFF. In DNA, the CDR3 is TGTGCCACCGACAGGGTAGGGACTGAAGCTTTCTTT. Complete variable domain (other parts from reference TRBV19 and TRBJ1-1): DGGITQSPKYLFRKEGQNVTLSCEQNLNHDAMYWYRQDPGQGLRLIYYSQIVNDFQKGDIAEGYSVSREKKESFPLTVTSAQKNPTAFYLCATDRVGTEAFFGQGTRLTVV.